This T cell receptor beta chain was captured by sequencing in a study of Graves' ophthalmopathy and Graves' hyperthyroidism. Overall study context: By definition, stable hyperthyroidism involved no ophthalmopathy within 18 months of follow-up. Study findings and constraints: Ophthalmopathy progression was predicted by the model at about 70% sensitivity and about 74% specificity. In blood, most expanded thyroid clonotypes above 0.001 frequency were also detected.

Trimming stripped 5 bases from V and 9 bases from J, with 11 bases between. This CDR3 is built from 12 residues. The germline CDR1 and CDR2 sequences are SGHTA and FQGNSA. The TCR beta CDR3 regions underwent amplification from RNA transcripts. HTBI-primed first-round RT-PCR preceded second-round multiplex PCR. TCRdb independently ran MiXCR on the multiplex PCR reads; one entry per CDR3 protein. The data show 560,000 or so distinct CDR3 sequences, approximately 37% seen once. Exclusion covered patients with other autoimmune diseases or uncontrolled infections (as well as pregnancy or lactation). This clonotype was recorded a few times. Its antigen remains unknown.

Specimen: peripheral blood or thyroid tissue (not recorded which). This clonotype was obtained from an adult man with Graves' hyperthyroidism. The rearrangement links TRBV7-2 to TRBJ1-5; no firm D call. CDR3 region: CASSPGRAPQHF. CDR3 in DNA: TGTGCCAGCAGCCCCGGGCGGGCGCCCCAGCATTTT.